This T cell receptor (beta chain) stems from a study of spatial heterogeneity in lung cancer (dated by TCRdb to about 2019). As for the study more broadly: The donors were more than 65 patients from the lung TRACERx cohort who had early-stage, untreated non-small cell lung cancer. Follow-up PBMC samples were sequenced whenever available, and the median time to follow-up was about two years after resection. More beta-chain than alpha-chain transcripts were consistently detected, likely reflecting higher beta-chain transcript abundance. In the raw uncorrected reads, each unique combination of TCR and UMI appeared more than ten times on average. In non-small cell lung cancer, the study quantitatively compared TCR alpha and beta repertoires across several tumor regions, matched nontumor lung, and blood. Nonsynonymous mutation counts, determined by whole-exome sequencing of tumor tissue, were related to features of the TCR repertoire. Both alpha and beta chains were TCR-sequenced in approximately 220 tumor regions, approximately 64 matched nontumor lung samples and 55 to 60 PBMC samples obtained at surgery. What the study reported, not specific to this receptor: Ubiquitous expanded tumor TCRs were detected in blood more often at tumor resection than at routine follow-up. Confirming at a functional level the hypothesis that regional TCRs recognize regional mutations was considered to require additional single-cell paired TCR alpha and beta sequencing. Only approximately 13 patients were included in the comparisons of baseline and follow-up blood repertoires.

This sample's time point label indicates: blood at routine non-recurrence follow-up after resection. Without any cell sorting, TCR sequencing was performed on whole RNA extracted either from tumor and nontumor lung tissue or from cryopreserved PBMC samples. Only patients with enough RNA available from two or more tumor regions were chosen for TCR sequencing. Library prep was done by 5' RACE. Sequencing used a NextSeq 500. In the TCR library protocol, a unique molecular identifier was attached to each TCR cDNA molecule so that PCR and sequencing errors could be corrected. The authors' pipeline ran thus. Decombinator tools were used for TCR identification, UMI-based error correction and CDR3 extraction. TCRs above a frequency of 2 per 1,000, corresponding to the top 1% of the tumor frequency distribution, were defined as expanded. Each repertoire was subsampled 100 times to 5,000 TCRs, after which Renyi diversity was computed with the R vegan package. CDR3 similarity networks were constructed using string-kernel similarity of amino acid triplets, with links drawn between CDR3s whose pairwise similarity was above 0.82. The public reads were reprocessed in TCRdb via fastp at Q25 and MiXCR, keeping in-frame beta chains. Each CDR3 protein gets just one entry, which takes the most common genes and DNA from the rows behind it. V and J calls and clone size were set by TCRdb, not the authors. Present in this sample are tens of thousands of distinct CDR3 sequences, roughly 7% of which were seen just once. The top ten constitute approximately 40% of the sample.

This clonotype was observed a few times. No cognate antigen has been identified for it. Nothing much larger sits one base from this clone, and base qualities are not available. The CDR3 sequence holds 15 residues, the cysteine and phenylalanine included. The only DNA kept is the CDR3, 45 bases in frame from the first base. Here V drops 7 bases and J drops 5 bases, and the junction holds 11 bases not matched to any gene. Based on the germline V gene, the CDR1 and CDR2 sequences are WSHSY and SAAADI. The sequenced sample was PBMCs, obtained at follow-up. This receptor was identified in a female donor with early-stage non-small cell lung cancer. In this chain, TRBV10-2 is recombined with TRBJ1-5, with 7 junctional bases fitting TRBD1. This receptor carries the CDR3 CASTESGGGYQPQHF. The DNA sequence is as follows: TGCGCCAGCACCGAATCAGGGGGTGGGTATCAGCCCCAGCATTTT.